The 10 T cell receptor beta chains reported below all come from one sample, sequenced in a study of Ad26.COV2.S vaccination and SARS-CoV-2 variants. The treatment here: some 20 received Ad26.COV2.S at low or high dose, single or two shots; roughly 5 received placebo; per-sample allocation not given. The study sampled participants on day 63 after the first vaccine or placebo injection. The assay was immunoSEQ multiplex PCR, and TCRdb's table has in-frame clones only and misses some. The repertoire holds around 340,000 clones, with more than 85% as singletons. Here the sequenced sample was peripheral blood, taken in a trial of Ad26.COV2.S vaccine versus placebo. The receptor set was obtained from a person between 18 and 65 years old who received the Ad26.COV2.S COVID-19 vaccine or a placebo.

This clone occurred once. The chain couples TRBV6-2 or TRBV6-3 to TRBJ2-2; 8 bases align to TRBD1. Germline-derived CDR1 and CDR2 are MNHEY and SVGEGT. V was clipped by 4 bases and J by 1 base; unmatched bases: 2. The CDR3 consists of 15 residues. The CDR3 DNA follows: TGTGCCAGCAGTTTCGGGACAGGGAACACCGGGGAGCTGTTTTTT. It encodes CASSFGTGNTGELFF.

The gene calls are TRBV7-9 and TRBJ1-2; TRBD1 might be the D (5 bases). The CDR3 contains 13 residues. CDR1 and CDR2 from the germline V gene are SEHNR and FQNEAQ (reference sequence). Trimming took 2 bases from V and 6 from J, leaving 10 bases between them. This CDR3 reads CASSLQGGDGYTF. The CDR3 coding sequence is TGTGCCAGCAGCTTACAGGGCGGGGATGGCTACACCTTC.

The rearrangement uses TRBV5-1 and TRBJ2-5; TRBD1 agrees at 8 bases. The CDR3 runs to 16 residues. Germline V gene sequence: CDR1 SGHRS, CDR2 YFSETQ. V gave up 3 bases and J gave up 5 bases; unmatched junction bases: 12. CDR3 in DNA: TGCGCCAGCAGCTGGAACCCAGGGGGCATGGGGGAGACCCAGTACTTC. It translates to CASSWNPGGMGETQYF.

The gene calls are TRBV4-1 and TRBJ1-2; 12 positions agree with TRBD1. The V segment lost 5 bases and the J segment 9 bases; nucleotides outside the gene matches: 7. The germline V gene encodes CDR1 MGHRA and CDR2 YSYEKL. The CDR3 consists of 14 residues. CDR3 bases: TGCGCCAGCAGCGGACCCGGGACAGGGGGCCGCTACACCTTC. It codes for CASSGPGTGGRYTF.

This clone was counted a few times. This chain links TRBV30 with TRBJ1-1; D unclear. With 0 bases removed from V and 7 bases from J, the gap between germline ends came to 9 bases. Germline V gives CDR1 GTSNPN, CDR2 SVGIG (reference sequence). The CDR3 is 12 amino acids. The CDR3 sequence is CAWSVRVNEAFF. In DNA, the CDR3 is TGTGCCTGGAGTGTAAGGGTGAATGAAGCTTTCTTT.

This chain joins TRBV19 and TRBJ2-5; 7 bases are shared with TRBD1. From germline, CDR1 is LNHDA and CDR2 SQIVND (reference sequence). Germline trimming cut 4 bases from V and 3 bases from J; bases unmatched to any gene: 8. The CDR3 runs 15 residues. The CDR3 sequence: CASSKGTVAEETQYF. CDR3 sequence (DNA): TGTGCCAGTAGTAAGGGGACAGTCGCAGAAGAGACCCAGTACTTC.

The rearrangement uses TRBV9 and TRBJ1-2; TRBD1 is a possible D gene (5 bases). CDR3 length: 14 residues. The germline V and J ends were trimmed by 7 bases and 4 bases, with 17 bases remaining between them. Germline V gene data show CDR1 as SGDLS and CDR2 as YYNGEE. In DNA, the CDR3 is TGTGCCAGCTTTGGGGGGGTGCATACCTATGGCTACACCTTC. Amino acid sequence: CASFGGVHTYGYTF.

J is TRBJ2-2 and V is TRBV3-1 (or the pseudogene TRBV3-2); TRBD1 is a possible D gene (6 bases). The V end was cut by 5 bases, the J end by 2 bases, with 15 bases between. The CDR3 consists of 16 residues. CDR1 is LGHDT and CDR2 is YNNKEL in the germline V gene (reference sequence). The CDR3 DNA is TGTGCCAGCAGCAGACAGGACATATATAACACCGGGGAGCTGTTTTTT. Protein: CASSRQDIYNTGELFF.

V usage is TRBV6-6 and J usage is TRBJ1-4; 9 bases align to TRBD1. V gave up 4 bases and J gave up 6 bases; unmatched junction bases: 3. Germline CDR1 and CDR2: MNHNY and SVGAGI (reference sequence). The CDR3 has 14 residues. The CDR3 here is CASSSRDRDEKLFF. Written as DNA, the CDR3 is TGTGCCAGCAGTTCCCGGGACAGGGATGAAAAACTGTTTTTT.

The chain joins TRBV3-1 (or the pseudogene TRBV3-2) to TRBJ1-6; 7 bases map to TRBD1. The length of the CDR3 is 14 residues. Looked up from germline, CDR1 is LGHDT and CDR2 is YNNKEL (reference sequence). The V and J ends lost 8 bases and 7 bases, in that order; junction bases with no gene match: 8. The CDR3 bases are TGTGCCAGCCGCGTGGGACAGCCCAATTCACCCCTCCACTTT. Translated: CASRVGQPNSPLHF.